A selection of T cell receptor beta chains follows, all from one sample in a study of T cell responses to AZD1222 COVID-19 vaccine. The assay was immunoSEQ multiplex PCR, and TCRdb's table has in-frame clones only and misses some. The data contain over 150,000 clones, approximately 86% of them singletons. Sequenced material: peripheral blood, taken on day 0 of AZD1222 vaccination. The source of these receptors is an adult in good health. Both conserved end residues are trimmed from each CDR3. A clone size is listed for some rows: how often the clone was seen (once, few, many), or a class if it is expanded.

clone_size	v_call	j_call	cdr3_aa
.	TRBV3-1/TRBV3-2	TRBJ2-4	ASSQEKNIQY
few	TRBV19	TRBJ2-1	ASSISAGGYNEQF
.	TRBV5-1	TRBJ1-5	ASSLEGIGSNQPQH
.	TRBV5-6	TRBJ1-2	ASSLGGGYGYT
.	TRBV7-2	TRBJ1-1	ASSLMTANTEAF
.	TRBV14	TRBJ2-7	ASSQGLGYEQY
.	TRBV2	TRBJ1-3	ASSPGDRSSGNTIY
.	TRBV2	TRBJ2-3	ARGLPSSTDTQY
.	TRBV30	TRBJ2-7	AWKSFVQGGLVEQY
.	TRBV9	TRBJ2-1	ASSTHRDRGNNEQF
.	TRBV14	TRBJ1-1	ASSQGTNTEAF
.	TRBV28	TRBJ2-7	ASRQGQGNEQY
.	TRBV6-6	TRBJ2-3	ASSYLSDTQY
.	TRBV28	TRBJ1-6	ASSLGGAIRDSPLH
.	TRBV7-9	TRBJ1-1	ASTPGYFEAF
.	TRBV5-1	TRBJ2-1	ASSKRSGFTRETNEQF
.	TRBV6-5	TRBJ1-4	ASLVQFSEKLF
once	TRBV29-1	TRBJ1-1	SVFGTGGKAF
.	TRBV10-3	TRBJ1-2	AIRGLDRASSRNYGYT
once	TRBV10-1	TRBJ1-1	AREGTGYTEAF
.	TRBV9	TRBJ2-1	ASSVGANSYNEQF
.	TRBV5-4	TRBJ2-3	ASSPVGLAGDTQY
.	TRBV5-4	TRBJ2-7	ASSIRTVPWEQY
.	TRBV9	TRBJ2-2	ASSAQGDTGELF
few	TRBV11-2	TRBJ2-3	ASSLEAGGTTKAY
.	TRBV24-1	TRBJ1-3	ATSEGSNSGNTIY
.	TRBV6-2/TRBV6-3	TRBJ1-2	ASTPLESYYGYT
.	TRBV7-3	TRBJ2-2	ASSPTASGSRTGELF
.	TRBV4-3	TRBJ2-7	ASSQGTGTGVLEQY
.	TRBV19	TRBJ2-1	ASSSVSYNEQF
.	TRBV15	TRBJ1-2	ATSLRTGGAPYGYT
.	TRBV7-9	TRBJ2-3	ASSALAGTDTQY